These 16 T cell receptor beta chains originate from one sample sequenced in a study of T-cell reconstitution after alpha-beta-depleted transplantation in children (dated by TCRdb to between 2015 and 2016). This specimen's treatment or condition label, interpreted: allogeneic hematopoietic cell transplantation with graft depleted of TCRalphabeta T cells and CD19 B cells. The protocol used for the library was PCR. The sequencer listed for this sample is Illumina HiSeq 2500. Molecular barcoding was employed in the preparation of TCR libraries, with unique molecular identifiers being used to normalize TCRbeta repertoire quantification. The public reads were quality trimmed at Q25 with fastp and then assembled into clones with MiXCR by TCRdb, keeping productive beta chains. A single entry per CDR3 protein holds the most common genes and DNA from its merged rows. Present in this sample are approximately 490,000 distinct CDR3 sequences, about 10% of which were seen just once. The ten largest clonotypes hold 2% to 2.5% of the sample.

Material: PBMCs, obtained before TCRalphabeta/CD19-depleted stem cell transplant. The receptor set was obtained from a child aged 2 to 15 with inherited bone marrow failure, due to receive a stem cell transplant.

This clonotype has at least ten counts. The rearrangement links TRBV12-3 or TRBV12-4 to TRBJ1-2; TRBD1 aligns across 8 bases. V gave up 5 bases and J gave up 4 bases; unmatched junction bases: 0. There are 12 residues in the CDR3. CDR3 amino acids: CASSTGGYGYTF. The DNA of the CDR3 is TGTGCCAGCAGTACAGGGGGCTATGGCTACACCTTC.

Details on this clonotype: One end of the junction is discordant with germline, which a read error may explain. The V call is TRBV5-1, the J call TRBJ2-7; 9 bases match TRBD2. CDR1 is SGHRS, CDR2 YFSETQ, per germline. The CDR3 totals 15 residues. CDR3 DNA: TGCGCCAGCAGCTGGGGACTAGCTGCCTCCAACGAGCAGTACTTC. It specifies CASSWGLAASNEQYF.

This clonotype was recorded many times. The genes are TRBV7-9 and TRBJ2-7; 7 nucleotides agree with TRBD1. The CDR3 extends over 13 amino acids. The V gene end was trimmed by 5 bases and the J gene end by 4 bases; junction bases not matched to a gene: 5. The germline V gene encodes CDR1 SEHNR and CDR2 FQNEAQ (reference sequence). CDR3 in DNA: TGTGCCAGCAGCCTCGGGACAGTGTACGAGCAGTACTTC. Protein sequence: CASSLGTVYEQYF.

This clonotype was seen ten or more times. The V gene is TRBV9, the J gene TRBJ2-7, with TRBD2 matching 10 bases. V lost 4 bases and J lost 4; bases outside the gene matches: 8. The length of the CDR3 is 15 residues. In germline, CDR1 is SGDLS, CDR2 YYNGEE. As DNA, the CDR3 is TGTGCCAGCAGCCCCCGGGGAGCGGGAGGGTACGAGCAGTACTTC. Translation gives CASSPRGAGGYEQYF. Complete variable domain (other parts from reference TRBV9 and TRBJ2-7): DSGVTQTPKHLITATGQRVTLRCSPRSGDLSVYWYQQSLDQGLQFLIQYYNGEERAKGNILERFSAQQFPDLHSELNLSSLELGDSALYFCASSPRGAGGYEQYFGPGTRLTVT.

J is TRBJ2-7 and V is TRBV28, with 8 bases identical to TRBD2. Trimming removed 4 bases from V and 4 bases from J; junction bases left unmatched: 3. The CDR3 sequence is 13 residues long. The germline gives CDR1 MDHEN, CDR2 SYDVKM. The CDR3 coding sequence is TGTGCCAGCAGTTCCGGGACTAGATACGAGCAGTACTTC. Its translation is CASSSGTRYEQYF. The full variable domain, rest sourced from reference TRBV28 and TRBJ2-7, is DVKVTQSSRYLVKRTGEKVFLECVQDMDHENMFWYRQDPGLGLRLIYFSYDVKMKEKGDIPEGYSVSREKKERFSLILESASTNQTSMYLCASSSGTRYEQYFGPGTRLTVT.

This clonotype was found a few times. The rearrangement links TRBV5-1 to TRBJ1-1; unclear D gene. Trimming removed 4 bases from V and 0 bases from J, with 10 bases in between. This CDR3 comprises 14 residues. Per the germline V gene, CDR1 is SGHRS and CDR2 is YFSETQ. The CDR3 region has the DNA TGCGCCAGCAGCGCAACTACTGTGAACACTGAAGCTTTCTTT. It yields the protein CASSATTVNTEAFF. Based on the CDR3 plus reference TRBV5-1 and TRBJ1-1, the full variable domain is KAGVTQTPRYLIKTRGQQVTLSCSPISGHRSVSWYQQTPGQGLQFLFEYFSETQRNKGNFPGRFSGRQFSNSRSEMNVSTLELGDSALYLCASSATTVNTEAFFGQGTRLTVV.

This clonotype was counted ten times or more. The J gene is TRBJ2-7, the V gene TRBV29-1; D remains unclear. CDR1 SQVTM and CDR2 ANQGSEA come from the germline V gene. Trimming took off 5 bases at V and 0 bases at J, with 5 bases between the two ends. The CDR3 runs to 11 residues. CDR3 sequence: CSVLGSYEQYF. The CDR3 nucleotides read TGCAGCGTTCTAGGCTCCTACGAGCAGTACTTC.

The sample holds many counts of this clonotype. This CDR3 reads CASSLSRDSLMNTEAFF. The CDR3 bases are TGTGCCAGCAGCTTATCCCGGGACAGCCTAATGAACACTGAAGCTTTCTTT. The chain employs TRBV11-2 and TRBJ1-1, with TRBD1 identical over 7 bases. V was clipped by 2 bases and J by 0 bases; unmatched bases: 9. Germline lookup yields CDR1 SGHAT and CDR2 FQNNGV. The CDR3 consists of 17 residues.

V usage is TRBV20-1 and J usage is TRBJ1-2, with 7 bases fitting TRBD1. The CDR3 runs 12 residues. Trimming took 6 bases from V and 2 from J; bases not matched to a gene: 3. Germline V gives CDR1 DFQATT, CDR2 SNEGSKA (reference sequence). The CDR3 spells CSASTGNYGYTF. CDR3 nucleotide sequence: TGCAGTGCCTCGACAGGGAACTATGGCTACACCTTC.

This clonotype was seen repeatedly, ten times or more. This chain links TRBV4-3 with TRBJ1-2; no clear D. This CDR3 has 13 residues. Per germline, CDR1 LGHNA and CDR2 YSLEER. The V and J ends lost 3 bases and 5 bases respectively, with 10 bases between them. DNA of the CDR3: TGCGCCAGCAGCCAGGATAGGAATTATGGCTACACCTTC. Residues: CASSQDRNYGYTF.

This clonotype appeared many times. The chain carries TRBV18 and TRBJ1-3, with TRBD1 as a possible D gene (5 bases). The ends were cut back, 1 base at V and 0 bases at J, with 13 bases in the middle. Per germline, CDR1 KGHSH and CDR2 LQKENI. CDR3 length equals 17 residues. Written as DNA, the CDR3 is TGTGCCAGCTCACCACAGAGCCGGGGCCTCTCTGGAAACACCATATATTTT. As protein: CASSPQSRGLSGNTIYF. The variable domain in full, with the rest retrieved from reference TRBV18 and TRBJ1-3, is NAGVMQNPRHLVRRRGQEARLRCSPMKGHSHVYWYRQLPEEGLKFMVYLQKENIIDESGMPKERFSAEFPKEGPSILRIQQVVRGDSAAYFCASSPQSRGLSGNTIYFGEGSWLTVV.

This clonotype was seen more than once but under ten times. CDR3 protein: CSARASATYEQYF. DNA of the CDR3: TGCAGTGCTAGAGCCAGCGCGACCTACGAGCAGTACTTC. The rearrangement links TRBV20-1 to TRBJ2-7; D unresolved. The CDR3 has 13 residues. Trimming shortened V by 1 base and J by 2 bases, and 9 bases separated the two germline ends. The germline V gene encodes CDR1 DFQATT and CDR2 SNEGSKA (reference sequence).

This clonotype has a count of ten or more. The J gene is TRBJ1-1, the V gene TRBV6-5; 7 bases fit TRBD1. Losses at the gene ends were 2 bases for V and 5 bases for J; bases not matched to a gene: 5. This CDR3 contains 14 residues. Germline V CDR1 and CDR2: MNHEY, SVGAGI. The CDR3 sequence: CASSYAGGQTEAFF. The CDR3 nucleotides are TGTGCCAGCAGTTACGCAGGGGGTCAAACTGAAGCTTTCTTT.

Only a few counts were recorded for this clonotype. The chain carries TRBV18 and TRBJ2-7, with D uncertain. V was clipped by 5 bases and J by 2 bases, with 13 bases between them. The CDR3 loop spans 14 amino acids. The germline CDR1 and CDR2 sequences are KGHSH and LQKENI. The DNA for the CDR3 is TGTGCCAGCTCATCTCGAAGCGACCCCTACGAGCAGTACTTC. Protein: CASSSRSDPYEQYF.

This clonotype was counted ten times or more. The V call is TRBV12-3 or TRBV12-4, the J call TRBJ1-2, with D hard to call. The CDR3 runs 14 residues. CDR3 region: CAARGGRGEGGYTF. The CDR3 DNA sequence: TGTGCAGCCCGAGGAGGTCGGGGAGAAGGGGGCTACACCTTC.

This clonotype has a count of ten or more. V gene TRBV28 combines with J gene TRBJ1-5; D not resolved. V was cut by 7 bases and J by 0 bases, with 10 bases left in between. This CDR3 spans 14 amino acids. Germline V lookup: CDR1 MDHEN, CDR2 SYDVKM. In DNA form, the CDR3 reads TGTGCCAGCAATCGGGGTTATAGCAATCAGCCCCAGCATTTT. Translation gives CASNRGYSNQPQHF.